These 7 T cell receptor beta chains were sequenced from one sample in a study of cytotoxic CD8 clonotypes in ibrutinib-treated CLL. TCRdb keeps only in-frame clones here, not all; method: immunoSEQ multiplex PCR. The sample contains 130,000 or so clones, approximately 80% of which appear only once. The input for sequencing was PBMCs, taken after 12 months of ibrutinib treatment. The receptors here all came from a human donor with chronic lymphocytic leukemia.

This clone was picked up one time. The chain employs TRBV15 and TRBJ2-2; TRBD2 matches 11 bases. Germline V gene sequence: CDR1 LNHNV, CDR2 YYDKDF (reference sequence). Losses at the gene ends were 4 bases for V and 4 bases for J; bases not matched to a gene: 5. The CDR3 sequence is 16 residues long. As DNA, the CDR3 is TGTGCCACCAGCACCTTCGGACTAGCGGGCACCGGGGAGCTGTTTTTT. It codes for CATSTFGLAGTGELFF.

This clone was observed a handful of times. One junction end disagrees with the germline gene, perhaps due to a read error. The V gene is TRBV6-6, the J gene TRBJ1-2; no reliable D call. Germline CDR1 is MNHNY and CDR2 is SVGAGI (reference sequence). This CDR3 has 15 amino acids. CDR3 protein: CASSHSITANYGYTF. In DNA, the CDR3 is TGTGCCAGCAGTCACTCAATAACAGCAAACTATGGCTACACCTTC.

This clone turned up a few times. The V call is TRBV19, the J call TRBJ1-5, with 7 positions matching TRBD1. Unmatched junction bases numbered 6, after V lost 6 bases and J lost 4 bases. This CDR3 has 14 amino acids. Per the germline V gene, CDR1 is LNHDA and CDR2 is SQIVND (reference sequence). CDR3 region: CASSRETGNQPQHF. The CDR3 bases are TGTGCCAGTAGCAGGGAGACAGGGAATCAGCCCCAGCATTTT.

This clone has only a few counts. The rearrangement joins TRBV4-1 to TRBJ1-2; D possibly corresponds to TRBD1 (6 bases). Germline V gives CDR1 MGHRA, CDR2 YSYEKL. Trimming left V 0 bases short and J 3 bases short, with 17 bases between. This CDR3 has 17 amino acids. CDR3 amino acids: CASSQDRGQPDDYGYTF. CDR3 DNA sequence: TGCGCCAGCAGCCAAGATCGGGGACAACCGGATGACTATGGCTACACCTTC.

The chain couples TRBV27 to TRBJ1-3, with a tentative D call TRBD1 (5 bases). V was shortened by 3 bases and J by 4 bases, with 13 bases between the two germline ends. The CDR3 runs 15 residues. Per germline, CDR1 MNHEY and CDR2 SMNVEV (reference sequence). CDR3 nucleotides: TGTGCCAGCAGTTTCGCAGGGAAAAGAGGAAACACCATATATTTT. This sequence encodes CASSFAGKRGNTIYF.

J is TRBJ2-7 and V is TRBV27; no firm D call. There are 11 residues in the CDR3. Per the germline V gene, CDR1 is MNHEY and CDR2 is SMNVEV (reference sequence). CDR3 amino acids: CACLAAHEQYF. The CDR3 nucleotides read TGTGCGTGCTTAGCAGCGCACGAGCAGTACTTC.

This clone was observed a few times. This chain connects TRBV5-1 to TRBJ1-3; the D gene is possibly TRBD1 (6 bases). Germline CDR1 reads SGHRS; CDR2 reads YFSETQ. The CDR3 contains 14 residues. V lost 4 bases, J lost 3 bases, and 11 bases lay in between. In DNA, the CDR3 is TGCGCCAGCAGCCCGACAGGCGTTGGAAACACCATATATTTT. Translation: CASSPTGVGNTIYF. Drawing the rest from reference TRBV5-1 and TRBJ1-3, the complete variable domain is KAGVTQTPRYLIKTRGQQVTLSCSPISGHRSVSWYQQTPGQGLQFLFEYFSETQRNKGNFPGRFSGRQFSNSRSEMNVSTLELGDSALYLCASSPTGVGNTIYFGEGSWLTVV.